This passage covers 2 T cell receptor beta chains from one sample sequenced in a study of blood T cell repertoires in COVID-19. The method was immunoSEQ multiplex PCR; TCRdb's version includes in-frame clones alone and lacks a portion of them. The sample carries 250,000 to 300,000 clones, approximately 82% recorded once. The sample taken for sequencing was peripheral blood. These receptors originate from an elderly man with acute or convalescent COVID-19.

This chain's CDR3 is CASSPMGQKKETQYF. Here the CDR3 DNA reads TGTGCCAGCAGCCCGATGGGACAGAAAAAAGAGACCCAGTACTTC. The rearrangement joins TRBV14 to TRBJ2-5, with TRBD1 identical over 7 bases. Trimming removed 4 bases from V and 3 bases from J; junction bases left unmatched: 8. This CDR3 has 15 amino acids. The germline V gene encodes CDR1 SGHDN and CDR2 FVKESK. The whole variable domain, filled in from reference TRBV14 and TRBJ2-5, reads EAGVTQFPSHSVIEKGQTVTLRCDPISGHDNLYWYRRVMGKEIKFLLHFVKESKQDESGMPNNRFLAERTGGTYSTLKVQPAELEDSGVYFCASSPMGQKKETQYFGPGTRLLVL.

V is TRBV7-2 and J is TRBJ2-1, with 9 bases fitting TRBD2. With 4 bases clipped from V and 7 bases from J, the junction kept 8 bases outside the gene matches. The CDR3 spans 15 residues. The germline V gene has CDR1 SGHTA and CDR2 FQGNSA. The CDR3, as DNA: TGTGCCAGCAGCTCCGGGACTAGCTCTTTGAATGAGCAGTTCTTC. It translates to CASSSGTSSLNEQFF.